This T cell receptor beta chain is drawn from a study of cytomegalovirus exposure and HLA in healthy donors. Broader study findings: Analysis performed later found under 20,000 TCR beta sequences associated with HLA alleles at 0.05 false discovery rate. The study listed 164 cytomegalovirus-associated TCR beta chains. CMV antigen specificity was confirmed in vitro for three CMV-associated chains.

The V gene's germline CDR1 is SGHTA and CDR2 FQGNSA. Trimming pared 4 bases from V and 5 bases from J, leaving 18 bases between. This CDR3 is 16 amino acids long. Use of 60 Vbeta and 13 Jbeta primers characterized the PCR. TCRdb keeps only in-frame clones here, not all; method: immunoSEQ multiplex PCR. The sample lists more than 100,000 clones; nearly 80% were seen once. Concerning this clone itself: Its antigen is unidentified.

The chain employs TRBV7-2 and TRBJ1-5; weak D call: TRBD1 (6 bases). The sequence was obtained from a male donor in good health and CMV-seronegative. Sequencing used PBMCs. The CDR3 sequence: CASSSRGPGDYQPQHF. The DNA for the CDR3 is TGTGCCAGCAGCTCCCGTGGGCCAGGGGATTATCAGCCCCAGCATTTT.